This T cell receptor beta chain comes out of a study of beta chain features in type 1 diabetes. Study-level points and caveats: Insertions were fewer and deletions more numerous at VDJ junctions in type 1 diabetes patients. TCRB CDR3s were moderately but significantly shorter in Type 1 diabetes patients in all four CD4+ subsets.

The germline V gene encodes CDR1 SGDLS and CDR2 YYNGEE. V was pared by 4 bases and J by 1 base, with 9 bases between. The CDR3 covers 15 residues. Of note for this clone: Its target is not known.

The investigators reverse transcribed all of the isolated RNA, so they sequenced expressed TCRB transcripts. The protocol was immunoSEQ multiplex PCR, while the TCRdb copy is restricted to in-frame clones and leaves out a portion. This table holds about 710,000 clones, about an eighth found once. The rearrangement joins TRBV9 to TRBJ1-6; D may be TRBD1 (5 bases). The TCR was taken from a man between 18 and 35 years old with type 1 diabetes. Sequencing was carried out using naive CD4+ T cells from blood. The CDR3 DNA sequence: TGTGCCAGCAGCCGTCAGGGTTCCTATAATTCACCCCTCCACTTT. Encoded protein: CASSRQGSYNSPLHF.